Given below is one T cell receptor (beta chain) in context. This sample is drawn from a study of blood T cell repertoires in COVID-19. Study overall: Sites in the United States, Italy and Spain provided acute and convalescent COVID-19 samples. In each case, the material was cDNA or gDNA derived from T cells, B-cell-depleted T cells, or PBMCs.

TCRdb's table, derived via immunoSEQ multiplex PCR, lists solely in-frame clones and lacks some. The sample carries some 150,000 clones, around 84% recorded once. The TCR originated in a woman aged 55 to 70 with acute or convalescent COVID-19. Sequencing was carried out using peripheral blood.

The CDR3 reads CSARSPPTQYF. The CDR3 nucleotides are TGCAGTGCTAGAAGCCCCCCTACGCAGTATTTT. The chain employs TRBV20-1 and TRBJ2-3; D ambiguous. Per the germline V gene, CDR1 is DFQATT and CDR2 is SNEGSKA (reference sequence). The CDR3 is 11 amino acids. V lost 2 bases, J lost 8 bases, and 8 bases lay in between.